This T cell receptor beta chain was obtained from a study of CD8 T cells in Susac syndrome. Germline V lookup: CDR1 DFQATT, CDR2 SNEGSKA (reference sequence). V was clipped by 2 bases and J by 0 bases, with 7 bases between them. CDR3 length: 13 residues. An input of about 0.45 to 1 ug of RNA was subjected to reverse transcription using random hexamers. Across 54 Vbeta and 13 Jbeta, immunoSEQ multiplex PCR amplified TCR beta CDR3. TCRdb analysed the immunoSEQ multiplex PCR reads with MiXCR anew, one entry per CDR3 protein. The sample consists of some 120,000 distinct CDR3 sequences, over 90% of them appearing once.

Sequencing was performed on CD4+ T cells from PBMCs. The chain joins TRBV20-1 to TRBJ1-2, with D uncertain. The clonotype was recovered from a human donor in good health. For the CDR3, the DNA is TGCAGTGCTAGACAGGAGGCTAACTATGGCTACACCTTC. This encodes CSARQEANYGYTF.